This is a list of T cell receptor beta chains from one sample in a study of metastatic and nonmetastatic thyroid tumors. TCRdb reprocessed the PCR reads via MiXCR. The table has over 35,000 clones, approximately 13% seen once. The sequencing input was blood. These TCRs come from a female donor with papillary thyroid cancer or a benign thyroid nodule (not recorded which). Some clones in this sample may be carry-over from other donors' samples. CDR3s leave out the opening cysteine and the closing phenylalanine or tryptophan. Each record gives: J gene, D gene, V gene, clone size, CDR3 protein. The D gene is left open where the match is weak. Clone size appears in some rows only: once, few, many, or a class for an expanded clone.

TRBJ1-2 . TRBV7-2 . ASSLSGAYGYT
TRBJ2-7 . TRBV28 medium-sized ASSLSIKPWSKEQY
TRBJ2-3 TRBD1 TRBV9 . ASSFGTGGADTQY
TRBJ2-2 . TRBV9 many ASSVAWSSENTGELF
TRBJ2-3 TRBD2 TRBV9 many ASSVEPVAGVGTDTQY
TRBJ1-6 . TRBV7-2 once ASSMERVGSPLH
TRBJ2-3 . TRBV30 many AWSQEDPTDTQY
TRBJ1-2 TRBD1 TRBV5-6 many ASSIQGAQIFNGYT
TRBJ2-5 TRBD1 TRBV6-5 many ASSYTRGRETQY
TRBJ1-2 . TRBV11-2 many ASSLTGKDRNT
TRBJ1-6 . TRBV7-9 . ASTLGGGSPLH
TRBJ2-5 TRBD2 TRBV6-9 many ASSEGGGRTAQETQY
TRBJ1-2 . TRBV5-1 many ASSLGDGYGYT
TRBJ2-1 TRBD2 TRBV5-1 many ASSLEGTSGRSEQF
TRBJ1-4 . TRBV6-1 many ASSDTGRNGEKLF
TRBJ2-5 . TRBV7-3 . ASSLREKETQY
TRBJ1-5 . TRBV19 . ASGVGVRPKQPQH
TRBJ2-5 TRBD2 TRBV11-2 many ASSLGLAGGETQY
TRBJ2-1 . TRBV5-1 many ASSRTGSSYNEQF
TRBJ2-3 . TRBV27 many ASSFQGGADTQY
TRBJ1-5 . TRBV27 many ASSLERYQPQH
TRBJ2-7 . TRBV5-1 . ASSLGGTEASEQY
TRBJ2-2 . TRBV4-1 many ASSQELNTGELF
TRBJ2-1 TRBD2 TRBV10-3 many AINPSGLDNEQF
TRBJ1-1 . TRBV2 many ASSRLVEPGAF